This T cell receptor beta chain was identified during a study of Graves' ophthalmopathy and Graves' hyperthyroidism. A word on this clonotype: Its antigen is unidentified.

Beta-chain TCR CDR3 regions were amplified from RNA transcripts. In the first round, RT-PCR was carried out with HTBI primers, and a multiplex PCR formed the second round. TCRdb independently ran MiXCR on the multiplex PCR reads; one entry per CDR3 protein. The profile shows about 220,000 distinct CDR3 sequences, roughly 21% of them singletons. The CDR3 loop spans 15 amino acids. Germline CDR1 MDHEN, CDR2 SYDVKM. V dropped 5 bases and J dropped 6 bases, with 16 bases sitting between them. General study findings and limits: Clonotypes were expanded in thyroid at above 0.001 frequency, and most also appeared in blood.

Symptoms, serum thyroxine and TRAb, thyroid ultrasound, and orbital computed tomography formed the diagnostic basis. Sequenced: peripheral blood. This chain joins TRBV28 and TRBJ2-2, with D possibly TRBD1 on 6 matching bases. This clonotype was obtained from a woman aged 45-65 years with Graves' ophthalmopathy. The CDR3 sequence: CASSLGGGLAGELFF. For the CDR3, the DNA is TGTGCCAGCAGTCTCGGTGGGGGCTTGGCCGGGGAGCTGTTTTTT.